This TCR beta chain was captured by sequencing in a study of shared clonotypes between healthy human individuals. Across the whole study: Three CD4 naive, three CD4 memory, two CD8 naive and one CD8 memory plate were used per donor.

Positive CCR7 selection of CD45RO-negative cells yielded the naive CD8 cells, and terminally differentiated effector memory CD45RA+ cells were excluded. Regarding this clone: Other nucleotide sequences in the sample specify the same CDR3.

Clones were read by immunoSEQ multiplex PCR, and TCRdb kept only the in-frame ones, dropping some. The sample yields a few million clones, around 93% seen once. The source of this sequence is a man aged 18 to 29 in good health. Some clones in this sample may be carry-over from other donors' samples. Sequencing was performed on naive CD8+ T cells from PBMCs.

The CDR3, as DNA: TGCAGCGTTTCGGGCAATGAGCAGTTCTTC. This sequence encodes CSVSGNEQFF. This chain joins TRBV29-1 and TRBJ2-1, with no clear D. V was clipped by 5 bases and J by 6 bases, with 5 bases between them. Germline V gene data show CDR1 as SQVTM and CDR2 as ANQGSEA. The CDR3 sequence is 10 residues long.